This TCR beta chain was recorded in a study of cytomegalovirus exposure and HLA in healthy donors. General study points: Later analysis demonstrated an association between a missense DCLRE1C variant and TCR beta V- and J-gene trimming. Across donors, most TCRs were seen rarely, yet some public ones were widespread. Several V segments, TRBV6-2 and TRBV6-3 among them, could not be told apart and were dropped.

In the PCR, 60 Vbeta and 13 Jbeta primers were used. Libraries were prepared by immunoSEQ multiplex PCR; TCRdb keeps only in-frame clonotypes and omits some of them. This table has fewer than 200,000 clones, around 83% appearing once. Note on this clone: The antigen is undetermined.

CDR3 size: 14 residues. V lost 7 bases to trimming and J lost 0 bases; unmatched junction nucleotides: 3. Germline V gene sequence: CDR1 LNHDA, CDR2 SQIVND (reference sequence). V is TRBV19 and J is TRBJ2-7; 10 bases agree with TRBD2. The specimen sequenced was PBMCs. This TCR was recovered from a girl aged 2 to 9 in good health and CMV-seropositive. CDR3 nucleotide sequence: TGTGCCAGTAACCTAGCGGGGGACTCCTACGAGCAGTACTTC. Its translation is CASNLAGDSYEQYF. Complete variable domain (other parts from reference TRBV19 and TRBJ2-7): DGGITQSPKYLFRKEGQNVTLSCEQNLNHDAMYWYRQDPGQGLRLIYYSQIVNDFQKGDIAEGYSVSREKKESFPLTVTSAQKNPTAFYLCASNLAGDSYEQYFGPGTRLTVT.